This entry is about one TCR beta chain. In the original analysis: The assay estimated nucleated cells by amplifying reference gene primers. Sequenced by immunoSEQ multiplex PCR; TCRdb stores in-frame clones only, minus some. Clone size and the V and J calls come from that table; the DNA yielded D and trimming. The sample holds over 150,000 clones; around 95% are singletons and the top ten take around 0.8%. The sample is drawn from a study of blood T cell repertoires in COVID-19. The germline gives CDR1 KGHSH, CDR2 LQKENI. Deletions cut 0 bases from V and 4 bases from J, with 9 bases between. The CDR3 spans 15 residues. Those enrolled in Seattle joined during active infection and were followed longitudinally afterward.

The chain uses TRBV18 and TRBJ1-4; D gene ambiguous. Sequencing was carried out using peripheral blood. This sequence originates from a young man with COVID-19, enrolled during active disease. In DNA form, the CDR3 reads TGTGCCAGCTCACCACCCGGCAGCGGTAATGAAAAACTGTTTTTT. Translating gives CASSPPGSGNEKLFF.